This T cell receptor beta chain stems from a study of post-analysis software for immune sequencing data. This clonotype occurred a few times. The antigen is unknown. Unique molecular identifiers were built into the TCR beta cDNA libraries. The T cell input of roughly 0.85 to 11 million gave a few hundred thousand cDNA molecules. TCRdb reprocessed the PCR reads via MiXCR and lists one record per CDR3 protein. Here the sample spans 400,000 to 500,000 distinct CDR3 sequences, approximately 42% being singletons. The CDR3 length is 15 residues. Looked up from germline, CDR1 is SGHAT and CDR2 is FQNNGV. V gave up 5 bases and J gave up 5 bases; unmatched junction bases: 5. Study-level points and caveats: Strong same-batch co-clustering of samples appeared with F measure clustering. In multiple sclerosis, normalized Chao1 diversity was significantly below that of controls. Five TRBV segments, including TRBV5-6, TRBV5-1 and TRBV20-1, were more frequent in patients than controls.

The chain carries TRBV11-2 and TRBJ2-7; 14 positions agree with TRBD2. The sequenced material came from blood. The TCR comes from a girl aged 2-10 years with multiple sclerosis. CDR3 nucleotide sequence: TGTGCCAGCAGCCAGACTAGCGGGAGGGCCAACGAGCAGTACTTC. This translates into CASSQTSGRANEQYF.